A selection of T cell receptor beta chains follows, all from one sample in a study of blood T cell repertoires in COVID-19. The protocol was immunoSEQ multiplex PCR, while the TCRdb copy is restricted to in-frame clones and leaves out a portion. The sample includes more than 120,000 clones, approximately 88% seen only once; the top ten take over 0.8%. The sequenced sample was peripheral blood. The receptor set was obtained from a woman between 45 and 60 years old with acute or convalescent COVID-19. CDR3s include the opening cysteine and the closing phenylalanine or tryptophan. The order of the fields is V gene, D gene, clone size, J gene, CDR3 DNA, CDR3 protein. The D gene is left open where the match is weak. Clone size is stated in some rows and not others, as once, few, many or a class when expanded.

TRBV30	TRBD1	few	TRBJ1-1	TGTGCCTGGAGACCGGGACAGGGGGTCACTGAAGCTTTCTTT	CAWRPGQGVTEAFF
TRBV5-6	-	-	TRBJ1-6	TGTGCCAGCAGCTTTGGGGGCCATAATTCACCCCTCCACTTT	CASSFGGHNSPLHF
TRBV5-1	-	once	TRBJ1-2	TGCGCCAGCAGCTTGGGTGCGGGGCAGGTCGGCTACACCTTC	CASSLGAGQVGYTF
TRBV5-1	-	-	TRBJ2-3	TGCGCCAGCAGCTTTGGACTTTTCACAGATACGCAGTATTTT	CASSFGLFTDTQYF
TRBV27	TRBD1	-	TRBJ2-7	TGTGCCAGCAGTTTATGGGGACAGGGGGCGGGCGAGCAGTACTTC	CASSLWGQGAGEQYF
TRBV7-3	TRBD1	-	TRBJ2-7	TGTGCCAGCAGCTCAGGGACAGGGGCAGAGCAGTACTTC	CASSSGTGAEQYF
TRBV12-3/TRBV12-4	-	-	TRBJ1-5	TGTGCCAGCAGCCTATCGGGGTATCAGCCCCAGCATTTT	CASSLSGYQPQHF
TRBV5-5	-	-	TRBJ1-1	TGTGCCAGCAGCTTGGACCCGGAACAGGGTGTTAGGGCTGAAGCTTTCTTT	CASSLDPEQGVRAEAFF
TRBV19	-	-	TRBJ1-4	TGTGCCAGTAGTATGGGCAGAGCAACTAATGAAAAACTGTTTTTT	CASSMGRATNEKLFF
TRBV3-1/TRBV3-2	-	-	TRBJ1-2	TGTGCCAGCAGCCGAGATTCAGGGAACAACTATGGCTACACCTTC	CASSRDSGNNYGYTF
TRBV7-9	TRBD2	-	TRBJ2-1	TGTGCCAGCAGCTCCCTAGCGGGGGGGTCCTACAATGAGCAGTTCTTC	CASSSLAGGSYNEQFF
TRBV13	-	-	TRBJ1-4	TGTGCCAGCAGCTCGCACCAGGGGACAACTAATGAAAAACTGTTTTTT	CASSSHQGTTNEKLFF
TRBV5-1	-	-	TRBJ2-7	TGCGCCAGCAGCCCTGCAGTCTTCTCCTACGAGCAGTACTTC	CASSPAVFSYEQYF
TRBV9	-	-	TRBJ1-3	TGTGCCAGCCAGGACAGTGGAAACACCATATATTTT	CASQDSGNTIYF
TRBV6-5	-	-	TRBJ1-1	TGTGCCAGCCGGGAGGTGGCGAACACTGAAGCTTTCTTT	CASREVANTEAFF
TRBV19	TRBD2	-	TRBJ2-3	TGTGCCAGTAGCCTAGCGGGAGTCTCAGATACGCAGTATTTT	CASSLAGVSDTQYF
TRBV7-8	TRBD2	-	TRBJ2-3	TGTGCCAGCAGCTTGGTTAGCGGGAGAAACACAGATACGCAGTATTTT	CASSLVSGRNTDTQYF
TRBV27	TRBD1	-	TRBJ1-5	TGTGCCAGCCCCCCCAGGGGGCCTATTCAGGGCAATCAGCCCCAGCATTTT	CASPPRGPIQGNQPQHF
TRBV6-5	TRBD1	-	TRBJ2-7	TGTGCCAGCAGTAACGAGGGGGCCGGGAACGAGCAGTACTTC	CASSNEGAGNEQYF
TRBV24-1	-	-	TRBJ1-2	TGTGCCACCAGTGATACAGGGATTAAGGGCTACACCTTC	CATSDTGIKGYTF
TRBV21-1	-	-	TRBJ2-3	TGTGCCAGCAGCAGACAAAGAGGGGATACGCAGTATTTT	CASSRQRGDTQYF
TRBV9	-	-	TRBJ2-3	TGTGCCAGCAGCGGACCAGGAATCACAGATACGCAGTATTTT	CASSGPGITDTQYF
TRBV25-1	-	-	TRBJ1-4	TGTGCCAGCAGTGATGTAGGTCCAGGAAATGAAAAACTGTTTTTT	CASSDVGPGNEKLFF
TRBV29-1	-	-	TRBJ2-1	TGCAGCGTTGAAGATCTTAGCATGCGGCGGGGAATCGGGAATGAGCAGTTCTTC	CSVEDLSMRRGIGNEQFF
TRBV5-5	-	once	TRBJ2-5	TGTGCCAGCAGCATCCCGGTCCAAGAGACCCAGTACTTC	CASSIPVQETQYF
TRBV7-2	-	-	TRBJ1-3	TGTGCCAGCAGCTTATACGGGTCCTCTGGAAACACCATATATTTT	CASSLYGSSGNTIYF
TRBV2	-	-	TRBJ1-1	TGTGCCAGCAGTGATCTGGGACTTGGGTCTACTGAAGCTTTCTTT	CASSDLGLGSTEAFF